Below are 18 T cell receptor beta chains sequenced from a single sample in a study of T cell repertoires in cytomegalovirus infection (dated by TCRdb to between 2018 and 2020). Data came from an Illumina HiSeq 1500. The public reads were reprocessed in TCRdb via fastp at Q25 and MiXCR, keeping in-frame beta chains. Records with the same CDR3 protein are collapsed into one entry carrying the most frequent genes and DNA. The sample table records 740,000 or so distinct CDR3 sequences; less than 40% of these occur just once. 2.5% to 3.5% of the sample is in the top ten clones. What was sequenced was PBMCs. These receptor sequences come from a human donor in good health (CMV status not recorded). Some clones in this sample may be carry-over from other donors' samples.

This clonotype has a handful of counts. The V gene is TRBV24-1, the J gene TRBJ2-2; 7 bases are shared with TRBD1. This CDR3 has 16 amino acids. V dropped 4 bases and J dropped 0; count of bases not matched to a gene: 4. CDR1 and CDR2 (germline): KGHDR, SFDVKD. The DNA of the CDR3 is TGTGCCACCAGTGAGATGGACAGGCCGAACACCGGGGAGCTGTTTTTT. It translates to CATSEMDRPNTGELFF.

This clonotype appeared many times. CDR3 DNA: TGTGCCAGCAGTCAGGGATCGACTGAAGCTTTCTTT. Amino acid sequence: CASSQGSTEAFF. V is TRBV28 and J is TRBJ1-1; D possibly corresponds to TRBD1 (5 bases). Looked up from germline, CDR1 is MDHEN and CDR2 is SYDVKM. Deletions cut 5 bases from V and 5 bases from J, with 9 bases between. CDR3 length equals 12 residues.

This clonotype appeared a few times. CDR3 in DNA: TGTGCCAGCAAACCACTAAGCCGAGACAATGAGCAGTTCTTC. It specifies CASKPLSRDNEQFF. The chain combines TRBV5-6 with TRBJ2-1; D unresolved. This CDR3 contains 14 residues. The germline V gene has CDR1 SGHDT and CDR2 YYEEEE. The V end lost 6 bases, the J end lost 5 bases, and 15 bases lay between the germline ends. The complete variable domain, with remaining parts taken from reference TRBV5-6 and TRBJ2-1, reads DAGVTQSPTHLIKTRGQQVTLRCSPKSGHDTVSWYQQALGQGPQFIFQYYEEEERQRGNFPDRFSGHQFPNYSSELNVNALLLGDSALYLCASKPLSRDNEQFFGPGTRLTVL.

The rearrangement links TRBV7-3 to TRBJ2-1; 14 bases are shared with TRBD2. The CDR3 spans 22 residues. Germline values: CDR1 SGHTA, CDR2 FQGTGA. V was clipped by 1 base and J by 5 bases; unmatched bases: 19. The CDR3 coding sequence is TGTGCCAGCAGCTTAATGGGACTAGCGGGGGCCTACGCCGGGGACAAAAACAATGAGCAGTTCTTC. This gives the protein CASSLMGLAGAYAGDKNNEQFF.

This clonotype is a singleton in its sample. The chain uses TRBV6-1 and TRBJ1-5, with no clear D. The CDR3 is 13 amino acids. V was shortened by 2 bases and J by 4 bases, with 6 bases between the two germline ends. Germline V gene data show CDR1 as MNHNS and CDR2 as SASEGT. CDR3 sequence: CASSEKRNQPQHF. The CDR3 nucleotides are TGTGCCAGCAGTGAAAAGAGAAATCAGCCCCAGCATTTT.

This clonotype was seen a few times. V and J are TRBV5-6 and TRBJ2-7, with D tentatively TRBD1 (6 bases). Germline CDR1 and CDR2: SGHDT and YYEEEE. The CDR3 is 15 residues long. Trimming stripped 0 bases from V and 4 bases from J, with 14 bases between. The CDR3 sequence is CASSLVQGARYEQYF. The CDR3 region has the DNA TGTGCCAGCAGCTTGGTACAGGGTGCCCGGTACGAGCAGTACTTC.

This clonotype has a count of ten or more. V gene TRBV7-2 combines with J gene TRBJ2-1; no firm D call. CDR1 SGHTA and CDR2 FQGNSA come from the germline V gene. The V and J ends lost 5 bases and 10 bases respectively, with 12 bases between them. The CDR3 loop spans 12 amino acids. The CDR3, as DNA: TGTGCCAGCAGCCCTCGGGTCGGCGAGCAGTTCTTC. Residues: CASSPRVGEQFF.

The chain recombines TRBV4-1 with TRBJ1-1; D not certain. CDR3 size: 14 residues. The V end was cut by 3 bases, the J end by 1 base, with 9 bases between. Germline V gives CDR1 MGHRA, CDR2 YSYEKL. The CDR3 DNA reads as TGCGCCAGCAGCCACCTGGCGAGGAACACTGAAGCTTTCTTT. Residues: CASSHLARNTEAFF.

The J gene is TRBJ1-5, the V gene TRBV12-5, with D possibly being TRBD1 (5 bases). The CDR3 sequence is 14 residues long. The germline V and J ends were trimmed by 7 bases and 2 bases, with 12 bases remaining between them. The V gene's germline CDR1 is LGHNT and CDR2 FRNRAP. The CDR3 DNA reads as TGTGCTAGTGCCTCAGGGATGGGCAATCAGCCCCAGCATTTT. This codes for CASASGMGNQPQHF.

Comments on this clonotype: The junction differs from germline at one of its ends, possibly a read error. The chain combines TRBV7-6 with TRBJ1-2; D might be TRBD1 (5 bases). Germline V gene data show CDR1 as SGHVS and CDR2 as FNYEAQ. The CDR3 spans 16 residues. In DNA, the CDR3 is TGTGCTAGCAGCTTAGGGACTTTAGGAACTAACTATGTCTACCCCTTC. Protein: CASSLGTLGTNYVYPF. Supplemented by reference TRBV7-6 and TRBJ1-2, the full variable domain reads GAGVSQSPRYKVTKRGQDVALRCDPISGHVSLYWYRQALGQGPEFLTYFNYEAQQDKSGLPNDRFSAERPEGSISTLTIQRTEQRDSAMYRCASSLGTLGTNYVYPFGSGTRLTVV.

J is TRBJ2-3 and V is TRBV28; 8 bases align to TRBD2. The V segment lost 6 bases and the J segment 1 base; nucleotides outside the gene matches: 9. Germline assignment: CDR1 MDHEN and CDR2 SYDVKM. The CDR3 length is 16 residues. CDR3 sequence: CASSPQAGGRTDTQYF. The CDR3 DNA reads TGTGCCAGCAGCCCCCAGGCGGGGGGACGCACAGATACGCAGTATTTT.

A single count supports this clonotype. The chain recombines TRBV12-3 or TRBV12-4 with TRBJ2-5; D possibly corresponds to TRBD2 (6 bases). The CDR3 totals 16 residues. V lost 3 bases and J lost 3, with 17 bases in between. CDR3 region: CASSFSGLGGKETQYF. Written as DNA, the CDR3 is TGTGCCAGCAGTTTCAGCGGGCTGGGTGGCAAAGAGACCCAGTACTTC.

V usage is TRBV20-1 and J usage is TRBJ2-7; TRBD1 might be the D (5 bases). The CDR3 length is 13 residues. Looked up from germline, CDR1 is DFQATT and CDR2 is SNEGSKA (reference sequence). Between the trimmed V and J ends, which lost 6 bases and 2 bases, there was a span of 14 bases. DNA for the CDR3: TGCAGTGCCCTTGACAGCCCTACCTACGAGCAGTACTTC. This codes for CSALDSPTYEQYF.

The rearrangement uses TRBV28 and TRBJ2-7; D might be TRBD1 (5 bases). Germline V gives CDR1 MDHEN, CDR2 SYDVKM. V was cut by 6 bases and J by 0 bases, with 15 bases left in between. The CDR3 has 15 amino acids. The CDR3: CASSRFTGSSYEQYF. The CDR3 nucleotides read TGTGCCAGCAGCCGCTTCACAGGAAGCTCCTACGAGCAGTACTTC.

This clonotype has more than one count but fewer than ten. The V call is TRBV6-6, the J call TRBJ1-5, with D hard to call. Trimming pared 8 bases from V and 2 bases from J, leaving 10 bases between. This CDR3 has 13 residues. The germline CDR1 and CDR2 sequences are MNHNY and SVGAGI (reference sequence). The chain's CDR3 is CASQRDRNQPQHF. The CDR3, as DNA: TGTGCCAGCCAAAGGGATCGCAATCAGCCCCAGCATTTT.

The CDR3 reads CASSFGPAGELFF. Here the CDR3 DNA reads TGTGCCAGCAGCTTTGGACCCGCCGGGGAGCTGTTTTTT. This chain joins TRBV7-2 and TRBJ2-2; D gene unclear. The CDR3 is 13 residues long. Trimming took 3 bases from V and 6 from J, leaving 8 bases between them. CDR1 is SGHTA, CDR2 FQGNSA, per germline.

The sample holds a few counts of this clonotype. The V call is TRBV7-9, the J call TRBJ2-6; tentatively, D is TRBD2 (6 bases). This CDR3 is 17 amino acids long. V was trimmed by 0 bases and J by 4 bases, leaving 13 bases between them. From germline, CDR1 is SEHNR and CDR2 FQNEAQ (reference sequence). The CDR3: CASSLAVGGSGANVLTF. The CDR3 bases are TGTGCCAGCAGCTTAGCGGTGGGGGGATCCGGGGCCAACGTCCTGACTTTC.

This clonotype appeared a few times. The chain carries TRBV19 and TRBJ2-1; a weak D match, TRBD1 (5 bases). This CDR3 is 14 amino acids long. Trimming took 4 bases from V and 6 from J, leaving 13 bases between them. The V gene's germline CDR1 is LNHDA and CDR2 SQIVND (reference sequence). CDR3: CASSKGAPLNEQFF. CDR3 nucleotides: TGTGCCAGTAGTAAAGGGGCCCCGCTCAATGAGCAGTTCTTC. Full variable domain (remainder filled in from reference TRBV19 and TRBJ2-1): DGGITQSPKYLFRKEGQNVTLSCEQNLNHDAMYWYRQDPGQGLRLIYYSQIVNDFQKGDIAEGYSVSREKKESFPLTVTSAQKNPTAFYLCASSKGAPLNEQFFGPGTRLTVL.